This TCR beta chain was retrieved from a study of T cell responses to AZD1222 COVID-19 vaccine. Libraries were prepared by immunoSEQ multiplex PCR; TCRdb keeps only in-frame clonotypes and omits some of them. The table lists roughly 99,000 clones, more than 70% of them singletons. Study outcomes and limitations: Increases in Spike-specific TCR breadth and depth were seen after two AZD1222 doses.

A remark on this clone: Its antigen remains unknown.

Between the trimmed V and J ends, which lost 3 bases and 7 bases, there was a span of 10 bases. This CDR3 has 14 amino acids. CDR1 MDHEN and CDR2 SYDVKM come from the germline V gene. The receptor comes from an adult in good health. The specimen was peripheral blood, collected on day 0 of AZD1222 vaccination. The rearrangement uses TRBV28 and TRBJ1-6; a possible D gene is TRBD1 (5 bases). In DNA form, the CDR3 reads TGTGCCAGCAGTTTTGTGGACACCAATTCACCCCTCCACTTT. It is translated as CASSFVDTNSPLHF.